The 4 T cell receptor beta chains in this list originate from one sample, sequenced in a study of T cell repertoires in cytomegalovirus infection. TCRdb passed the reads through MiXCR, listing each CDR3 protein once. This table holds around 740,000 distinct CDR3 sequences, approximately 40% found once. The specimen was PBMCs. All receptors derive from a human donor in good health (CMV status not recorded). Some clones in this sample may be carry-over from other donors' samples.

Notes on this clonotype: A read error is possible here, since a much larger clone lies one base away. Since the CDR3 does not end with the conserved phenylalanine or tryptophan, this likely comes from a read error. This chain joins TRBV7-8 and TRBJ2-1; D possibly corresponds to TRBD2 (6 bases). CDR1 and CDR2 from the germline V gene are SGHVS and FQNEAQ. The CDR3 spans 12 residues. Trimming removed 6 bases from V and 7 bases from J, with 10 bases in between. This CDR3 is CASRLAGNEQFL. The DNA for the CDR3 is TGTGCCAGCAGGCTTGCGGGGAATGAGCAGTTCTTA.

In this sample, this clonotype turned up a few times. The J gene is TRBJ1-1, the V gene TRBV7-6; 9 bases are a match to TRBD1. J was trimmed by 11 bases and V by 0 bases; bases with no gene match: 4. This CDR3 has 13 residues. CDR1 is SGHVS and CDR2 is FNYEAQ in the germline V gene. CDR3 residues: CASSLAGQGVAFF. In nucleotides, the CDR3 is TGTGCCAGCAGCTTAGCGGGACAGGGCGTTGCTTTCTTT.

The CDR3: CSARLDRVAEKLFF. DNA of the CDR3: TGCAGTGCTAGGCTTGACAGGGTAGCTGAAAAACTGTTTTTT. The chain has TRBV20-1 and TRBJ1-4; TRBD1 matches at 7 bases. V lost 3 bases, J lost 7 bases, and 8 bases stayed unmatched. CDR3 length: 14 residues. CDR1 and CDR2 from the germline V gene are DFQATT and SNEGSKA (reference sequence).

CDR3 in DNA: TGTGCCGGAGGGATTCGAGAGACCCAGTACTTC. This translates into CAGGIRETQYF. This rearrangement joins TRBV2 to TRBJ2-5, with D perhaps TRBD2 (6 bases). This CDR3 is built from 11 residues. CDR1 is SNHLY and CDR2 is FYNNEI in the germline V gene. Trimming took 11 bases from V and 4 from J, leaving 11 bases between them.